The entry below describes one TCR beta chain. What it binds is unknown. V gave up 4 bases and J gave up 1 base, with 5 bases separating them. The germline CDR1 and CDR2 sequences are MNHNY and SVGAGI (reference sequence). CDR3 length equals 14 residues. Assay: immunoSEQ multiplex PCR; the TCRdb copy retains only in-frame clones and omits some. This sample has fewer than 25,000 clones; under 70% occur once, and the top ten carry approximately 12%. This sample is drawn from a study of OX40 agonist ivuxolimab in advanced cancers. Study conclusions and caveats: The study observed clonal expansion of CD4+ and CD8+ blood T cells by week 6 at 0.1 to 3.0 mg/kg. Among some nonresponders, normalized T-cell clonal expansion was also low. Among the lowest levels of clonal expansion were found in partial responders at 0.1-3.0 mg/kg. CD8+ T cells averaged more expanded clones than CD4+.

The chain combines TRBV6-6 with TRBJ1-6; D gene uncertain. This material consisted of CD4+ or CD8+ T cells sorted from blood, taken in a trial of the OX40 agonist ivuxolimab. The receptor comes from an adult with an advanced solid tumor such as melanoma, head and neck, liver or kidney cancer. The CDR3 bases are TGTGCCAGCAGTTCCCCGTCCTATAATTCACCCCTCCACTTT. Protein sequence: CASSSPSYNSPLHF.